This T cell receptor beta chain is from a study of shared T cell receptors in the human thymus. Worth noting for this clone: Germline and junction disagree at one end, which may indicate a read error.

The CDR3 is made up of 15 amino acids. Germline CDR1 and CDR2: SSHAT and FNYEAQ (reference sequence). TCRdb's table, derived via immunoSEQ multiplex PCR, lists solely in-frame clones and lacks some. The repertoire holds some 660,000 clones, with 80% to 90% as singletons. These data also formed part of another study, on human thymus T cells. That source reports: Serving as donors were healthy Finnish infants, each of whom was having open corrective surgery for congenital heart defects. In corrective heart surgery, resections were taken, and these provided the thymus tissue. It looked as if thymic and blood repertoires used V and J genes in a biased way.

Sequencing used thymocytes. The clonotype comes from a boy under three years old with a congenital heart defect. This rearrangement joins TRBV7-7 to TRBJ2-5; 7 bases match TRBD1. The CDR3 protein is CASSRKDRYEETQYF. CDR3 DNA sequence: TGTGCTAGCAGCCGAAAGGACAGGTATGAAGAGACCCAGTACTTC.